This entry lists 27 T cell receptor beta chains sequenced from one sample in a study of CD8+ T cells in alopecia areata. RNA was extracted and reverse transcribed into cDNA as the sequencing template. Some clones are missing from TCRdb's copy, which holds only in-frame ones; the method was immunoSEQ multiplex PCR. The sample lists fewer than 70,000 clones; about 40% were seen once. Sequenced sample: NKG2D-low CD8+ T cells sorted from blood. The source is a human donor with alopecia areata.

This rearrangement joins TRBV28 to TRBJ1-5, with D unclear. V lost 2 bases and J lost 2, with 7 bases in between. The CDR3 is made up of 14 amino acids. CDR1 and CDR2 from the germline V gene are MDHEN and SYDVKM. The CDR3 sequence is CASSLIEGNQPQHF. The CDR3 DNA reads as TGTGCCAGCAGTTTAATAGAGGGCAATCAGCCCCAGCATTTT.

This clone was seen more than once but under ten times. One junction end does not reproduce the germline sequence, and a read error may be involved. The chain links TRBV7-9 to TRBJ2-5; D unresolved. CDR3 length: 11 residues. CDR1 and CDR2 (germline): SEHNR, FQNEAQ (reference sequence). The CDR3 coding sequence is TGTGCCAGCAGCTTAGGGATCCTCTCCCACTTC. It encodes CASSLGILSHF.

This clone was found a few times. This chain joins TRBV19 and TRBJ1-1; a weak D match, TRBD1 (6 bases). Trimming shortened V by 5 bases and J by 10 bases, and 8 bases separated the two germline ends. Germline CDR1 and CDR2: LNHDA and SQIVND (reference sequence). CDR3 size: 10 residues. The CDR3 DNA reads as TGTGCCAGTAGTGGACAGCGAGCTTTCTTT. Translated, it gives CASSGQRAFF.

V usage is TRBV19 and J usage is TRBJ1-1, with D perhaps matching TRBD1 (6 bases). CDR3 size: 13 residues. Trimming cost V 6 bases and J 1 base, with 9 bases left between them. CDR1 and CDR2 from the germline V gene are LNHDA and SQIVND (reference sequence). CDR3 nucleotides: TGTGCCAGTAGCTTCAGGGGGAACACTGAAGCTTTCTTT. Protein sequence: CASSFRGNTEAFF.

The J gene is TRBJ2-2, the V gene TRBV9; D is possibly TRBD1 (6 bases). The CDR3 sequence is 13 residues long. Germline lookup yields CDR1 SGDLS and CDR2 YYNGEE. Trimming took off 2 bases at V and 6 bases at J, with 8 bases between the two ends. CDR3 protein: CASSVTGSGELFF. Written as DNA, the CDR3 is TGTGCCAGCAGCGTTACAGGGTCCGGGGAGCTGTTTTTT.

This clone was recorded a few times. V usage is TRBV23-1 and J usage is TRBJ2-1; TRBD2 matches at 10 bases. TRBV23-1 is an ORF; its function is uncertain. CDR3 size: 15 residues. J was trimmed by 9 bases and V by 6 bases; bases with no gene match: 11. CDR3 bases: TGCGCCAGCAGCCAAATACTAGCGGGGCGAGGTGAGCAGTTCTTC. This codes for CASSQILAGRGEQFF.

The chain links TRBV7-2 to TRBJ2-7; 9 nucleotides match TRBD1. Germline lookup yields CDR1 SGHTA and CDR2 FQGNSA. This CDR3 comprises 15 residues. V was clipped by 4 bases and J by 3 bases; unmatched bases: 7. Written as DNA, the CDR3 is TGTGCCAGCAGCTATCATTTGGACAGGGGCTACGAGCAGTACTTC. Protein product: CASSYHLDRGYEQYF.

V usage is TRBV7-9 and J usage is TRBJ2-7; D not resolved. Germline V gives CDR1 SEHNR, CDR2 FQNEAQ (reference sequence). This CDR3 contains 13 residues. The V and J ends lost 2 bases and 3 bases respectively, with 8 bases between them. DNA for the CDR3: TGTGCCAGCAGCTTACCAGGTTTCTACGAGCAGTACTTC. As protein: CASSLPGFYEQYF.

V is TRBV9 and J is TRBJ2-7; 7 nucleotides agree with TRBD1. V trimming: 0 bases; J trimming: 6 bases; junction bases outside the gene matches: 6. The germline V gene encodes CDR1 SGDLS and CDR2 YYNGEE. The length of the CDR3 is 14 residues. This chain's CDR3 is CASSVGPQGTEQYF. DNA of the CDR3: TGTGCCAGCAGCGTAGGGCCACAGGGGACCGAGCAGTACTTC. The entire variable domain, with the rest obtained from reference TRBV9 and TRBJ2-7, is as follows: DSGVTQTPKHLITATGQRVTLRCSPRSGDLSVYWYQQSLDQGLQFLIQYYNGEERAKGNILERFSAQQFPDLHSELNLSSLELGDSALYFCASSVGPQGTEQYFGPGTRLTVT.

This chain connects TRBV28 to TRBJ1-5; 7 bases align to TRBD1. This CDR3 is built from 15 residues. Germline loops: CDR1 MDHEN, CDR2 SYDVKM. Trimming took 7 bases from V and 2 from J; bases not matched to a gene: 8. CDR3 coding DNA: TGTGCCAGCACCCCAACAGGGGCGGGCAATCAGCCCCAGCATTTT. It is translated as CASTPTGAGNQPQHF.

The chain's CDR3 is CSARQNYGYTF. The CDR3 DNA reads TGCAGTGCTAGACAGAACTATGGCTACACCTTC. V is TRBV20-1 and J is TRBJ1-2; D is uncertain. This CDR3 has 11 residues. V lost 2 bases and J 2 bases, leaving 3 bases between the germline ends. Germline CDR1 is DFQATT and CDR2 is SNEGSKA (reference sequence).

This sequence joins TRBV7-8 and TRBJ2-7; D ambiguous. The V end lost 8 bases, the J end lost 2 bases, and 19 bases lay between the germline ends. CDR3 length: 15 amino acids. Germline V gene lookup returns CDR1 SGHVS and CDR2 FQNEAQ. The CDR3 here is CASPDRYQAPYEQYF. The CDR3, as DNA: TGTGCCAGCCCCGATCGATACCAGGCGCCCTACGAGCAGTACTTC.

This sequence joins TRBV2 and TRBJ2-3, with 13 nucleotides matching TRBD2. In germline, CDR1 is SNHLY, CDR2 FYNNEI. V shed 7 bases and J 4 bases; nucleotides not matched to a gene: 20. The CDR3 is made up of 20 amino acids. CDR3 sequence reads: CASMGFGLAGEGVAADTQYF. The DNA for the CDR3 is TGTGCCAGCATGGGATTCGGACTAGCGGGAGAGGGGGTGGCGGCAGATACGCAGTATTTT.

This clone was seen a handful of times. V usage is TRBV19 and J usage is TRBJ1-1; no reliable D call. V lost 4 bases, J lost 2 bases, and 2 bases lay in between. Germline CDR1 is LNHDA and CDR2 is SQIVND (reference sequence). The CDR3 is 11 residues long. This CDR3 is CASSRNTEAFF. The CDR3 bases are TGTGCCAGTAGTAGAAACACTGAAGCTTTCTTT. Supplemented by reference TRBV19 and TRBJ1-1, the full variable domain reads DGGITQSPKYLFRKEGQNVTLSCEQNLNHDAMYWYRQDPGQGLRLIYYSQIVNDFQKGDIAEGYSVSREKKESFPLTVTSAQKNPTAFYLCASSRNTEAFFGQGTRLTVV.

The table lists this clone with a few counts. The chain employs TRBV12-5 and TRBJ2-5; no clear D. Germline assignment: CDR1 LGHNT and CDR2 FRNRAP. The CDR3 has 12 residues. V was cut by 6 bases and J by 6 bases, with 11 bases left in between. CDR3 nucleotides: TGTGCTAGTGGCCTCGGCCCCAAGACCCAGTACTTC. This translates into CASGLGPKTQYF.

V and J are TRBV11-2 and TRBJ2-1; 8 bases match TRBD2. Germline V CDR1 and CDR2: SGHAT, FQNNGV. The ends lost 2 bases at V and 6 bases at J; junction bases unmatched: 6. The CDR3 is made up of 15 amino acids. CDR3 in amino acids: CASSLMPGGLNEQFF. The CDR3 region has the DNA TGTGCCAGCAGCTTAATGCCGGGGGGGCTCAATGAGCAGTTCTTC.

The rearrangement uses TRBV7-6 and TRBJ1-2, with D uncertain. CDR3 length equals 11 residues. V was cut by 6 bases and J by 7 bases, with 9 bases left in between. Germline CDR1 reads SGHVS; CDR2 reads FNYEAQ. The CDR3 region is CASRGMGGYTF. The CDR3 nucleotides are TGTGCCAGCAGGGGGATGGGTGGCTACACCTTC.

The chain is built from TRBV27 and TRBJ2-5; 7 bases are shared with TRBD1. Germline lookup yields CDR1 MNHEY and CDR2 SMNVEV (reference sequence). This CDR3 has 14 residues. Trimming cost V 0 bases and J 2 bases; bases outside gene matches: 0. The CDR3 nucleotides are TGTGCCAGCAGTTTATCCAGGGGGCAAGAGACCCAGTACTTC. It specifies CASSLSRGQETQYF.

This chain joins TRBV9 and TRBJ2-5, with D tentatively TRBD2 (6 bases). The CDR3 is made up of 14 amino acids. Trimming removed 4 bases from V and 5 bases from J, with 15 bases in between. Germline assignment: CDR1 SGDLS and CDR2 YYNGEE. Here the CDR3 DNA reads TGTGCCAGCAGCCCCCCCGCGGGAAAGGAGACCCAGTACTTC. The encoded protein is CASSPPAGKETQYF.

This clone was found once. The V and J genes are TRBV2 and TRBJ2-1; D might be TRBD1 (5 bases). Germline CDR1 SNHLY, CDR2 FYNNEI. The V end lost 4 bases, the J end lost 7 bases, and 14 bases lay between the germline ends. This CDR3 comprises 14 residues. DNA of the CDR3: TGTGCCAGCAGTGGAGCGACAGTTTGGAATGAGCAGTTCTTC. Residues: CASSGATVWNEQFF.

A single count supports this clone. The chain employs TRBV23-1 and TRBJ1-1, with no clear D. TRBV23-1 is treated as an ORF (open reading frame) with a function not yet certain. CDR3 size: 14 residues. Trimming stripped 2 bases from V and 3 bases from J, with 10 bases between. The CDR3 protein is CASSQPDPDTEAFF. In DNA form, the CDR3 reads TGCGCCAGCAGTCAACCCGACCCTGACACTGAAGCTTTCTTT.

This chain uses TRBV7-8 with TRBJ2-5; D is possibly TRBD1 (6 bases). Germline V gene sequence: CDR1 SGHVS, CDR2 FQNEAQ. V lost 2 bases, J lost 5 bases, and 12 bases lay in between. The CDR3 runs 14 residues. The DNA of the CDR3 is TGTGCCAGCAGCTTATATGGGGGCCGGGAGACCCAGTACTTC. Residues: CASSLYGGRETQYF.

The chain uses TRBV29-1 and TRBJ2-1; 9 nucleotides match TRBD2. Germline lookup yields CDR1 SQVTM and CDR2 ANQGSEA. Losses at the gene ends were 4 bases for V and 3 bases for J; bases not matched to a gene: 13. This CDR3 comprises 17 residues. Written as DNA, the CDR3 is TGCAGCGTTGTTGAGGGGCCTAGCGGGATCTACTACAATGAGCAGTTCTTC. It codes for CSVVEGPSGIYYNEQFF.

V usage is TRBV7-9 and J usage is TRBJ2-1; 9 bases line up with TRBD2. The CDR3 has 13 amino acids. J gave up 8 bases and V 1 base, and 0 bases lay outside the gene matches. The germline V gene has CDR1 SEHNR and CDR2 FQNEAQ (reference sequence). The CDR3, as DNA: TGTGCCAGCAGCTTAGGACTAGCGGATGAGCAGTTCTTC. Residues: CASSLGLADEQFF.

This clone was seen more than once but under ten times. The CDR3 reads CASSSRAHAYEQYF. The DNA for the CDR3 is TGTGCCAGCAGCTCCAGAGCACACGCCTACGAGCAGTACTTC. The chain combines TRBV7-9 with TRBJ2-7; D uncertain. V was shortened by 4 bases and J by 2 bases, with 12 bases between the two germline ends. The CDR3 is 14 residues long. From germline, CDR1 is SEHNR and CDR2 FQNEAQ (reference sequence).

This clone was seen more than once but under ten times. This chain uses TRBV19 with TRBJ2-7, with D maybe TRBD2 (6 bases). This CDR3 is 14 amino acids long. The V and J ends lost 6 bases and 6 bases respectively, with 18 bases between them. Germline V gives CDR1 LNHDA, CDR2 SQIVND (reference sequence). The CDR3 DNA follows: TGTGCCAGTAGCTCAAGTGCGGGATCGCGCGAGCAGTACTTC. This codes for CASSSSAGSREQYF.

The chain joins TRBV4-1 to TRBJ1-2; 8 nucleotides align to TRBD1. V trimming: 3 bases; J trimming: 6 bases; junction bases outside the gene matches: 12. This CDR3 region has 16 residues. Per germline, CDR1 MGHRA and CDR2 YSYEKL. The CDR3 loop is CASSQARTGRPDGYTF. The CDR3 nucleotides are TGCGCCAGCAGCCAGGCTAGGACAGGGCGACCGGATGGCTACACCTTC.